This T cell receptor beta chain is drawn from a study of CD8 T cells in Susac syndrome. TCR beta sequencing covered blood CD8+ and CD4+ T cells. TEMRA cells were FACS-enriched, while CD8+ and CD4+ T cells were negatively isolated. The V gene end was trimmed by 3 bases and the J gene end by 5 bases; junction bases not matched to a gene: 9. Germline loops: CDR1 LNHNV, CDR2 YYDKDF (reference sequence). CDR3 size: 15 residues. Random-hexamer reverse transcription was applied to roughly 0.5 to 1 ug RNA. TCR beta CDR3 was amplified by immunoSEQ multiplex PCR. This amplification extended across 54 Vbeta and 13 Jbeta segments. TCRdb passed the immunoSEQ multiplex PCR reads through MiXCR, listing each CDR3 protein once. The sample shows more than 150,000 distinct CDR3 sequences, approximately 96% of them seen only once. Study-wide results and limits: As the study acknowledged, the number of individuals in its TCR sequencing and HLA analysis was relatively small.

As for this clonotype: The antigen remains unidentified.

The source of this sequence is a human donor with multiple sclerosis. The rearrangement joins TRBV15 to TRBJ1-2; 7 bases map to TRBD1. The sequenced sample was CD8+ T cells from PBMCs. CDR3 amino acids: CATSRRTGEIYGYTF. The CDR3 DNA sequence: TGTGCCACCAGCAGGAGGACAGGAGAGATATATGGCTACACCTTC.